This entry is about one T cell receptor (beta chain). No antigen is known for it. TCRdb re-called the reads with MiXCR, one entry per CDR3 protein. This table has roughly 570,000 distinct CDR3 sequences, about 39% appearing once. V dropped 1 base and J dropped 5 bases, with 14 bases sitting between them. Germline CDR1 SGHVS, CDR2 FNYEAQ. The CDR3 length is 15 residues. This sample was included in a study of T cell repertoires in cytomegalovirus infection. This sequence joins TRBV7-6 and TRBJ2-5; D perhaps matches TRBD2 (5 bases). The sequence came from a human donor in good health (CMV status not recorded). Some clones in this sample may be carry-over from other donors' samples. This specimen consisted of cultured PBMCs, obtained from culture after CMV antigen stimulation. The CDR3 here is CASSLERGPGETQYF. The CDR3 region has the DNA TGTGCCAGCAGCTTAGAACGAGGTCCGGGGGAGACCCAGTACTTC.